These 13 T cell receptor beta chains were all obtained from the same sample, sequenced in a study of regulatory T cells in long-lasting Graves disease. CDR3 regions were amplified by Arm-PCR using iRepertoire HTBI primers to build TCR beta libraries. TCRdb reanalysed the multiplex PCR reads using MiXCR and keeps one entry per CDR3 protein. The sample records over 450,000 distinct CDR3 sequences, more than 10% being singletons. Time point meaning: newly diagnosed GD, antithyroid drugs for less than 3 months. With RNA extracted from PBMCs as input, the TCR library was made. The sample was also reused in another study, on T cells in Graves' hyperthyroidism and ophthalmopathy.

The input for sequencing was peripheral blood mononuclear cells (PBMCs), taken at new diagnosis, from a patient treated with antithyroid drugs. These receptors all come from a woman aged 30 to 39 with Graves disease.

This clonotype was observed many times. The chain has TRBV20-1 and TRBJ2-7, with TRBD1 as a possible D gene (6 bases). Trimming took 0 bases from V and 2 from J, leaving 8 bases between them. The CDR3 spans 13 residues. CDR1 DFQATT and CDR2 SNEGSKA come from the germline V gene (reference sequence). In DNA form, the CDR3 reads TGCAGTGCTAGAGACAGGGGCCCCTACGAGCAGTACTTC. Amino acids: CSARDRGPYEQYF.

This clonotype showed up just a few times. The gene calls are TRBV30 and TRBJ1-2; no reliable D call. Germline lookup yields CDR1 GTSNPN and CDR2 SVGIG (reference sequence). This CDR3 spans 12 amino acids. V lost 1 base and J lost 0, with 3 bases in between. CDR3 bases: TGTGCCTGGAGTGGGTCTAACTATGGCTACACCTTC. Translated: CAWSGSNYGYTF.

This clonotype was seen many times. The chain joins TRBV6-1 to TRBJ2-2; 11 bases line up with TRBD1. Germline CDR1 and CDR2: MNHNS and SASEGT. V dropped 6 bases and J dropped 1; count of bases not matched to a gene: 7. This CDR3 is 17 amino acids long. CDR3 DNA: TGTGCCAGCAGACCAGGGACAGGGGGACAGAACACCGGGGAGCTGTTTTTT. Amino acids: CASRPGTGGQNTGELFF.

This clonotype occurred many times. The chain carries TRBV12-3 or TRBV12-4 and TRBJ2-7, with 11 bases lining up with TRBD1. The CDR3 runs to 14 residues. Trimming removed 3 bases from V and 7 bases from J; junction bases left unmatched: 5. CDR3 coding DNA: TGTGCCAGCAGTTTTGGGACAGGGGGGCGGGAGCAGTACTTC. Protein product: CASSFGTGGREQYF.

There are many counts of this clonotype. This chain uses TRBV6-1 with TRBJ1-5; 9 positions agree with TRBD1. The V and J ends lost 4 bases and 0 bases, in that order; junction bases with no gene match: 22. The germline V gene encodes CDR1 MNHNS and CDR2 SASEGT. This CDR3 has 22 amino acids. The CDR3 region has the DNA TGTGCCAGCAGTGGCCGAAAACCCAGGGACAGGGAGTCGCAGGGTAGCAATCAGCCCCAGCATTTT. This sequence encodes CASSGRKPRDRESQGSNQPQHF.

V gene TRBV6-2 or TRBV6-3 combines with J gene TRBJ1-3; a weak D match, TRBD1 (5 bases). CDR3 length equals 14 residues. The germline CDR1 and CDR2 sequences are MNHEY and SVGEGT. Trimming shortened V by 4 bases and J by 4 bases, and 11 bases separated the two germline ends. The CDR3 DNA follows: TGTGCCAGCAGTTCCGGGGCTTCGGGAAACACCATATATTTT. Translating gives CASSSGASGNTIYF.

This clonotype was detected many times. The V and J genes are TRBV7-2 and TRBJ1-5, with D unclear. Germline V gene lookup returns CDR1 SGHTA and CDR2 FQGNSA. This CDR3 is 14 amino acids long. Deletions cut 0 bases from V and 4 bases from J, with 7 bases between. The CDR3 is CASSLAAGNQPQHF. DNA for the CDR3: TGTGCCAGCAGCTTAGCGGCGGGTAATCAGCCCCAGCATTTT.

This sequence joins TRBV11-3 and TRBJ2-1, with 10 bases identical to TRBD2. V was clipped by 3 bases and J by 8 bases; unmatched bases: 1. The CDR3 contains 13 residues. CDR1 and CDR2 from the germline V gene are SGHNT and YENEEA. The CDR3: CASSLTSGYEQFF. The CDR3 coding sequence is TGTGCCAGCAGCTTGACTAGCGGGTATGAGCAGTTCTTC.

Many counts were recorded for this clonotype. The CDR3 region has the DNA TGTGCCAGTAAATCTTGGGAAGACACTGAAGCTTTCTTT. This translates into CASKSWEDTEAFF. J is TRBJ1-1 and V is TRBV19, with unresolved D. Trimming pared 7 bases from V and 3 bases from J, leaving 12 bases between. From germline, CDR1 is LNHDA and CDR2 SQIVND (reference sequence). CDR3 length: 13 amino acids.

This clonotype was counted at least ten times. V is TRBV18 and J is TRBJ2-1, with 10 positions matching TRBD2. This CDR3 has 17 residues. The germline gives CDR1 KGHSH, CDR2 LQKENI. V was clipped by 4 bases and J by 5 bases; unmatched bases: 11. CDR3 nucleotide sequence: TGTGCCAGCTCACAGCAGGCTAGCGGGAGATCCAACAATGAGCAGTTCTTC. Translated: CASSQQASGRSNNEQFF.

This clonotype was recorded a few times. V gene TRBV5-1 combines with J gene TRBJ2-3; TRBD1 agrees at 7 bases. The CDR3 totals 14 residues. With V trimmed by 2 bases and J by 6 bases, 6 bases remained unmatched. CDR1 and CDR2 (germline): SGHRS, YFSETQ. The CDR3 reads CASSLGQVSDTQYF. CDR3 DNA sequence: TGCGCCAGCAGCTTAGGACAGGTTTCCGATACGCAGTATTTT.

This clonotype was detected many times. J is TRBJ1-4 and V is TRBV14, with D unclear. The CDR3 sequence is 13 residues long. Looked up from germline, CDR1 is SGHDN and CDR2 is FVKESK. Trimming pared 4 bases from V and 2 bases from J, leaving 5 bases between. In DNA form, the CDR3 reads TGTGCCAGCAGCCGGAGCACTAATGAAAAACTGTTTTTT. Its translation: CASSRSTNEKLFF. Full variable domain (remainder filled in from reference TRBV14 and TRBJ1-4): EAGVTQFPSHSVIEKGQTVTLRCDPISGHDNLYWYRRVMGKEIKFLLHFVKESKQDESGMPNNRFLAERTGGTYSTLKVQPAELEDSGVYFCASSRSTNEKLFFGSGTQLSVL.

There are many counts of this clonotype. The CDR3 here is CASSPGVKNTGELFF. CDR3 nucleotide sequence: TGTGCCAGCAGCCCGGGGGTCAAGAACACCGGGGAGCTGTTTTTT. This chain joins TRBV3-1 and TRBJ2-2; possible D gene TRBD2, 6 bases. The CDR3 extends over 15 amino acids. Deletions cut 4 bases from V and 1 base from J, with 10 bases between. Germline V CDR1 and CDR2: LGHDT, YNNKEL (reference sequence).